Shown below are 32 T cell receptor beta chains from a single sample sequenced in a study of glioma-infiltrating T cells. Using RNA template, CDR3s of TCR alpha and beta were amplified with iRepertoire arm-PCR. TCRdb ran MiXCR on the multiplex PCR reads and lists one entry per CDR3 protein. The sample contains 150,000 to 200,000 distinct CDR3 sequences, more than 30% of which appear only once. The sequenced material came from glioma tissue, nonneoplastic brain tissue, or PBMCs (not recorded which). Source of these receptors: a human donor with low-grade glioma or glioblastoma, undergoing nonglioma brain surgery, or in good health (not recorded which).

Notes on this clonotype: Just one base apart from a much larger clone, this may be a read error. The chain employs TRBV2 and TRBJ1-6; D possibly corresponds to TRBD1 (6 bases). The CDR3 is 13 residues long. The V and J ends lost 11 bases and 4 bases respectively, with 12 bases between them. Germline loops: CDR1 SNHLY, CDR2 FYNNEI. The CDR3 loop reads CAGGGQYNSPLHF. Written as DNA, the CDR3 is TGTGCCGGCGGGGGGCAATATAATTCACCCCTCCACTTT.

This clonotype was counted at least ten times. V usage is TRBV29-1 and J usage is TRBJ2-7; D tentatively reads TRBD1 or TRBD2 (5 bases each). Per germline, CDR1 SQVTM and CDR2 ANQGSEA. Trimming removed 4 bases from V and 2 bases from J, with 12 bases in between. This CDR3 is built from 13 residues. In DNA, the CDR3 is TGCAGCGTTGTAAGGGACCTTGCCTACGAGCAGTACTTC. This translates into CSVVRDLAYEQYF.

This clonotype was seen only a few times. This rearrangement joins TRBV7-2 to TRBJ2-3; D is uncertain. Germline assignment: CDR1 SGHTA and CDR2 FQGNSA. The V and J ends lost 5 bases and 4 bases respectively, with 10 bases between them. The CDR3 loop spans 13 amino acids. The CDR3 here is CASSTPGPDTQYF. The CDR3 nucleotides are TGTGCCAGCAGCACCCCGGGCCCAGATACGCAGTATTTT.

This clonotype appeared once. The V and J genes are TRBV24-1 and TRBJ2-5, with a possible D match to TRBD2 (5 bases). Germline CDR1 is KGHDR and CDR2 is SFDVKD. This CDR3 region has 13 residues. V was trimmed by 7 bases and J by 5 bases, leaving 13 bases between them. The CDR3 loop reads CATRRGPGETQYF. CDR3 sequence (DNA): TGTGCCACCAGACGGGGTCCGGGGGAGACCCAGTACTTC.

The genes are TRBV12-3 or TRBV12-4 and TRBJ2-3; D might be TRBD1 or TRBD2, each matching 5 bases. CDR3 size: 12 residues. V gave up 6 bases and J gave up 3 bases, with 7 bases separating them. CDR3 nucleotide sequence: TGTGCCAGCAGGGGGGAGACAGATACGCAGTATTTT. Protein: CASRGETDTQYF.

The chain recombines TRBV6-1 with TRBJ2-1, with TRBD2 matching over 8 bases. J was trimmed by 1 base and V by 10 bases; bases with no gene match: 12. The germline CDR1 and CDR2 sequences are MNHNS and SASEGT. The CDR3 covers 16 residues. In nucleotides, the CDR3 is TGTGCCATCAGCCTGGGGGCGGGGGGTTCCTACAATGAGCAGTTCTTC. It translates to CAISLGAGGSYNEQFF.

This clonotype appeared many times. The rearrangement links TRBV28 to TRBJ1-2; TRBD1 might be the D (5 bases). Trimming took off 6 bases at V and 5 bases at J, with 10 bases between the two ends. The CDR3 covers 12 residues. Germline-derived CDR1 and CDR2 are MDHEN and SYDVKM. CDR3 bases: TGTGCCAGCAGCGACAGAAATTATGGCTACACCTTC. Its protein product is CASSDRNYGYTF.

This clonotype appeared once. One junction end disagrees with the germline gene, perhaps due to a read error. The chain has TRBV19 and TRBJ2-1; 10 nucleotides line up with TRBD2. The DNA end lines up better with TRBJ2-5; the J call may be wrong. CDR3 length: 13 residues. Germline CDR1 LNHDA, CDR2 SQIVND (reference sequence). The CDR3 DNA is TGTGCCAGTAGTTCAGCGGGAGGGGAGAACCAGTACTTC. It codes for CASSSAGGENQYF.

Ten or more counts support this clonotype. CDR3 in DNA: TGCAGTGCTAGAGATCCCCAGGGATCTGAAAAACTGTTTTTT. It codes for CSARDPQGSEKLFF. The V gene is TRBV20-1, the J gene TRBJ1-4, with D possibly being TRBD1 (5 bases). This CDR3 comprises 14 residues. Between the trimmed V and J ends, which lost 0 bases and 7 bases, there was a span of 12 bases. CDR1 is DFQATT and CDR2 is SNEGSKA in the germline V gene (reference sequence).

V and J are TRBV20-1 and TRBJ2-5; 10 bases line up with TRBD1. Germline V gene data show CDR1 as DFQATT and CDR2 as SNEGSKA (reference sequence). This CDR3 is 15 amino acids long. Trimming cost V 6 bases and J 7 bases; bases outside gene matches: 14. CDR3 amino acids: CSASRPGQGMGTQYF. Written as DNA, the CDR3 is TGCAGTGCCAGCAGACCGGGACAGGGGATGGGGACCCAGTACTTC.

This clonotype was counted many times. V and J are TRBV6-1 and TRBJ1-1; 7 nucleotides match TRBD1. Germline values: CDR1 MNHNS, CDR2 SASEGT. The CDR3 extends over 16 amino acids. J lost 1 base, V lost 6 bases, and 11 bases had no gene match. As DNA, the CDR3 is TGTGCCAGCAGATATGGACAGGCGGGGCGGAACACTGAAGCTTTCTTT. Translated: CASRYGQAGRNTEAFF.

This sequence joins TRBV6-4 and TRBJ2-1; D perhaps matches TRBD2 (6 bases). The germline gives CDR1 MRHNA, CDR2 SNTAGT. Deletions cut 0 bases from V and 7 bases from J, with 16 bases between. CDR3 length: 16 residues. The DNA of the CDR3 is TGTGCCAGCAGTGACTCGGCTGAGGGAGGTGGAAATGAGCAGTTCTTC. Translation: CASSDSAEGGGNEQFF.

Comment on this clonotype: This may arise from a read error, as a much more abundant clone is one base away. This chain joins TRBV7-9 and TRBJ2-1, with D unresolved. The CDR3 is 14 amino acids. Germline V CDR1 and CDR2: SEHNR, FQNEAQ (reference sequence). The CDR3 sequence: CASSSAGAYNEQLF. In DNA form, the CDR3 reads TGTGCCAGCAGCTCGGCCGGTGCCTACAATGAGCAGCTCTTC.

In this sample, this clonotype turned up a few times. J is TRBJ2-1 and V is TRBV30, with 8 bases aligning to TRBD2. This CDR3 has 12 residues. Trimming took 3 bases from V and 8 from J; bases not matched to a gene: 3. Germline loops: CDR1 GTSNPN, CDR2 SVGIG (reference sequence). CDR3 loop: CAWSGLADEQFF. The CDR3 region has the DNA TGTGCCTGGAGCGGACTAGCTGATGAGCAGTTCTTC.

This clonotype was counted many times. The chain uses TRBV6-5 and TRBJ1-2; 8 positions match TRBD1. CDR3 length equals 14 residues. V lost 2 bases and J lost 4; bases outside the gene matches: 3. The V gene's germline CDR1 is MNHEY and CDR2 SVGAGI. This CDR3 reads CASSYTTGGYGYTF. CDR3 nucleotide sequence: TGTGCCAGCAGTTACACCACAGGGGGCTATGGCTACACCTTC.

Worth noting for this clonotype: A clone one base away is much larger, so this may be a read error. The chain links TRBV2 to TRBJ2-5; 7 nucleotides line up with TRBD1. CDR3 size: 15 residues. Per germline, CDR1 SNHLY and CDR2 FYNNEI. The J segment lost 6 bases and the V segment lost 1 base, leaving 8 bases of the junction unmatched. CDR3 in DNA: TGTGCCAGCAGTGAAGGGGGACAGAGAGTAAAGACCCAGTACTTC. Encoded protein: CASSEGGQRVKTQYF.

This clonotype has just one count. The chain is built from TRBV4-1 and TRBJ1-4, with TRBD1 matching over 9 bases. V lost 4 bases, J lost 6 bases, and 6 bases stayed unmatched. The CDR3 spans 15 residues. Germline-derived CDR1 and CDR2 are MGHRA and YSYEKL. The CDR3 bases are TGCGCCAGCAGCCTTGGGGACAGGGCTGATGAAAAACTGTTTTTT. Translating it yields CASSLGDRADEKLFF.

A remark on this clonotype: Being one base from a much bigger clone, this may be a read error. This sequence joins TRBV24-1 and TRBJ2-1; perhaps TRBD2 as D (5 bases). Trimming pared 6 bases from V and 6 bases from J, leaving 14 bases between. This CDR3 comprises 14 residues. In germline, CDR1 is KGHDR, CDR2 SFDVKD. DNA of the CDR3: TGTGCCACCAGTAATCCCCAGCGGAGCAATGAGCAGTTCTTC. It yields the protein CATSNPQRSNEQFF.

As regards this clonotype: A much larger clone differs from this one at a single base, so this may be a read error. The chain uses TRBV20-1 and TRBJ2-7; TRBD2 matches at 8 bases. Germline lookup yields CDR1 DFQATT and CDR2 SNEGSKA (reference sequence). This CDR3 has 13 amino acids. The DNA of the CDR3 is TGCAGTGCTGTCGCGGGGGGCCCCTACGAGCGGTACTTC. As protein: CSAVAGGPYERYF.

This clonotype was counted many times. The CDR3 is CASSFLQSNYGYTF. In DNA, the CDR3 is TGTGCCAGCAGTTTTTTACAGTCTAACTATGGCTACACCTTC. The chain joins TRBV27 to TRBJ1-2, with unresolved D. Per germline, CDR1 MNHEY and CDR2 SMNVEV (reference sequence). The CDR3 has 14 amino acids. The V end was cut by 3 bases, the J end by 0 bases, with 8 bases between.

This chain connects TRBV4-1 to TRBJ2-1; 9 bases are a match to TRBD2. The J segment lost 8 bases and the V segment lost 3 bases, leaving 17 bases of the junction unmatched. This CDR3 has 18 amino acids. CDR1 and CDR2 from the germline V gene are MGHRA and YSYEKL. CDR3 loop: CASSHRTSESRFLDEQFF. The CDR3 DNA follows: TGCGCCAGCAGCCATCGGACTAGCGAGAGTAGGTTCTTGGATGAGCAGTTCTTC.

This clonotype was observed at least ten times. This chain joins TRBV28 and TRBJ2-1, with TRBD2 matching 10 bases. The CDR3 spans 15 residues. Per the germline V gene, CDR1 is MDHEN and CDR2 is SYDVKM. V lost 7 bases to trimming and J lost 8 bases; unmatched junction nucleotides: 11. The CDR3 DNA reads as TGTGCCAGCACCGAAATGACTAGCGGGTCCGATGAGCAGTTCTTC. Its translation: CASTEMTSGSDEQFF.

A note on this clonotype: This clone may be a read error of a much larger clone one base away. This chain links TRBV27 with TRBJ1-1; TRBD1 is a possible D gene (5 bases). CDR1 is MNHEY and CDR2 is SMNVEV in the germline V gene (reference sequence). The CDR3 has 14 amino acids. CDR3 sequence reads: CASGFSAGDTEAFF. DNA of the CDR3: TGTGCCAGCGGTTTCTCGGCGGGGGACACTGAAGCTTTCTTT.

A note on this clonotype: Possible read error: a much larger clone is one base away. The V call is TRBV7-2, the J call TRBJ2-1; 9 bases fit TRBD2. Trimming cost V 4 bases and J 7 bases; bases outside gene matches: 14. CDR1 is SGHTA, CDR2 FQGNSA, per germline. The CDR3 is 17 residues long. The CDR3 DNA reads as TGTGCCAGCAGCTCGCCATTAGCGGGAGAGTATATTAATGAGCAGTTCTTC. Its protein is CASSSPLAGEYINEQFF.

This clonotype showed up many times. The chain links TRBV28 to TRBJ1-3, with unresolved D. V lost 5 bases, J lost 0 bases, and 5 bases lay in between. Germline V CDR1 and CDR2: MDHEN, SYDVKM. The CDR3 length is 13 residues. The CDR3 bases are TGTGCCAGCAGTCCCGCCTCTGGAAACACCATATATTTT. This gives the protein CASSPASGNTIYF. Full variable domain (remainder filled in from reference TRBV28 and TRBJ1-3): DVKVTQSSRYLVKRTGEKVFLECVQDMDHENMFWYRQDPGLGLRLIYFSYDVKMKEKGDIPEGYSVSREKKERFSLILESASTNQTSMYLCASSPASGNTIYFGEGSWLTVV.

This chain links TRBV19 with TRBJ1-2; a weak D match, TRBD1 (6 bases). Germline assignment: CDR1 LNHDA and CDR2 SQIVND (reference sequence). CDR3 length: 16 residues. The V and J ends lost 3 bases and 0 bases respectively, with 14 bases between them. CDR3 residues: CASSMGRGTSNYGYTF. As DNA, the CDR3 is TGTGCCAGTAGTATGGGGAGGGGGACTTCTAACTATGGCTACACCTTC.

The J gene is TRBJ1-2, the V gene TRBV30, with 8 bases that match TRBD1. CDR3 length: 13 residues. The germline gives CDR1 GTSNPN, CDR2 SVGIG (reference sequence). J was trimmed by 6 bases and V by 2 bases; bases with no gene match: 5. CDR3 sequence: CAWSYRGVDGYTF. As DNA, the CDR3 is TGTGCCTGGAGTTACAGGGGGGTTGATGGCTACACCTTC.

This chain connects TRBV28 to TRBJ1-3; perhaps TRBD1 as D (5 bases). This CDR3 contains 15 residues. Germline loops: CDR1 MDHEN, CDR2 SYDVKM. V was pared by 6 bases and J by 1 base, with 13 bases between. The CDR3 here is CASSYRQFSGNTIYF. CDR3 sequence (DNA): TGTGCCAGCAGCTACAGGCAGTTTTCTGGAAACACCATATATTTT.

The CDR3 sequence: CASSQFKGSYEQYF. The CDR3 region has the DNA TGTGCCAGCAGCCAATTTAAGGGCTCCTACGAGCAGTACTTC. The chain carries TRBV3-1 and TRBJ2-7; D not resolved. This CDR3 has 14 amino acids. The V end lost 2 bases, the J end lost 0 bases, and 8 bases lay between the germline ends. The germline CDR1 and CDR2 sequences are LGHDT and YNNKEL (reference sequence).

This clonotype was seen ten or more times. V and J are TRBV15 and TRBJ1-5; no reliable D call. CDR3 length: 14 amino acids. The ends were cut back, 1 base at V and 1 base at J, with 5 bases in the middle. Germline V gives CDR1 LNHNV, CDR2 YYDKDF (reference sequence). The CDR3 region is CATSRVGSNQPQHF. The CDR3 DNA is TGTGCCACCAGCAGAGTGGGGAGCAATCAGCCCCAGCATTTT.

The rearrangement links TRBV6-1 to TRBJ2-2; D gene unclear. Trimming took 6 bases from V and 5 from J, leaving 13 bases between them. Germline loops: CDR1 MNHNS, CDR2 SASEGT. CDR3 length: 14 amino acids. As DNA, the CDR3 is TGTGCCAGCAGCCAAAGGGCGGAGACCGGGGAGCTGTTTTTT. It codes for CASSQRAETGELFF.

In this sample, this clonotype turned up many times. This sequence joins TRBV20-1 and TRBJ2-3; D may be TRBD1 (5 bases). The CDR3 contains 13 residues. CDR1 is DFQATT and CDR2 is SNEGSKA in the germline V gene (reference sequence). Trimming pared 6 bases from V and 3 bases from J, leaving 13 bases between. The CDR3 nucleotides are TGCAGTGCACCGCTAGGGGCGACAGATACGCAGTATTTT. This translates into CSAPLGATDTQYF.